The T cell receptor (beta chain) under discussion was sequenced for a study of blood T cell repertoires in COVID-19 (dated by TCRdb to about 2020). Regarding the complete study: Collaborator samples came from the United States, Italy and Spain and covered acute and convalescent phases of COVID-19. The material from the prospective study consisted of cDNA or gDNA derived from T cells, B-cell-depleted T cells, or PBMCs. Deeply sampled blood TCRbeta repertoires from subjects exposed to, actively infected with, or recovered from COVID-19 were included in the dataset. The repertoires were released in a freely available public database intended as a resource for research on the immune response to SARS-CoV-2. The samples were drawn from the first 160 participants of the ongoing ImmuneRACE study and from under 1,500 subjects provided by 6 global collaborators. The sample metadata nearly always contained a de-identified subject ID, COVID-19 status, age in years and sex. HLA class I and class II types, where available, came from metadata supplied by the sample provider rather than from assay-based typing.

The immunoSEQ Assay, a bias-controlled multiplex PCR, was used to amplify TCRbeta CDR3 regions from genomic DNA. On the study's bioinformatics: Nucleated cell counts per sample were estimated from amplification of reference gene primers within the assay. To quantify the absolute abundance of each unique TCRbeta CDR3 rearrangement, sequence reads were collapsed and filtered. Productive Simpson clonality was computed per sample as the square root of Simpson's diversity index over productive rearrangements. Drawn from immuneACCESS, this table holds only the in-frame rearrangements with V and J called that TCRdb kept. Clones are partly lost; checked studies trace under half to an unresolved V gene and leave the rest unexplained. V, J and clone size derive from that table, while D and trimming were established from the DNA sequence. The sample table shows 70,000 or so clones, and 80% to 90% are seen once. 1.5% to 2% of the sample is taken by the ten largest.

V sheds 5 bases and J sheds 4 bases, leaving 12 bases between their ends. Taken from the germline V gene (reference sequence), the CDR1 and CDR2 loops are MNHEY and SMNVEV. From the cysteine through the phenylalanine, the CDR3 covers 13 amino acids. Just CDR3 DNA is preserved here, 39 bases in frame from base 1. Collaborating institutions collected whole blood in K2EDTA tubes following their own protocols. For TCRbeta analysis, collaborators shipped samples in one of three forms: frozen whole blood, isolated PBMCs, or DNA extracted from either of those sample types. A note on this clone: Its antigen target is currently unknown. Base qualities are not recorded, but no much larger clone differs from it by a single base.

What the authors observed across the whole study: Clinical and demographic metadata were provided uncurated, with the amount varying by source and participant.

The rearranged chain carries TRBV27 and TRBJ2-7; D gene: possibly TRBD1, on 6 matching bases. The receptor comes from a young man with acute or convalescent COVID-19. The source material was peripheral blood. CDR3 loop: CASSLAQGYEQYF. The base sequence is TGTGCCAGCAGTCTCGCGCAGGGGTACGAGCAGTACTTC.